These 24 T cell receptor beta chains were all obtained from the same sample, sequenced in a study of technical replicates of blood from several donors (dated by TCRdb to 2016 to 2017). Library prep was done by the immunoSEQ multiplex PCR assay. The table was pulled from immuneACCESS by TCRdb, which kept in-frame rearrangements only. Such tables lose some clones; where checked, under half of the loss comes from unresolved V genes, and the rest has no known cause. Across this sample there are approximately 74,000 clones, with about 90% seen only once. The top ten constitute about 4.5% of the sample. Input material: PBMCs. These receptors all come from a human donor in good health. Some clones in this sample may be carry-over from other donors' samples.

This clone came up once. The V and J genes are TRBV2 and TRBJ2-1; 8 nucleotides agree with TRBD1. Germline CDR1 reads SNHLY; CDR2 reads FYNNEI. The CDR3 is 13 residues long. V was pared by 8 bases and J by 10 bases, with 10 bases of the junction left unmatched. Written as DNA, the CDR3 is TGTGCCAGCGGGGCTGACAGGGGTCACGAGCAGTTCTTC. It is translated as CASGADRGHEQFF.

The chain links TRBV6-6 to TRBJ1-1; D may be TRBD1 (6 bases). Between the trimmed V and J ends, which lost 8 bases and 0 bases, there was a span of 10 bases. This CDR3 is 13 amino acids long. CDR1 is MNHNY and CDR2 is SVGAGI in the germline V gene (reference sequence). The DNA for the CDR3 is TGTGCCAGCGGAGGACAGTTGAACACTGAAGCTTTCTTT. Translated: CASGGQLNTEAFF.

The chain links TRBV5-5 to TRBJ2-3, with a possible D match to TRBD2 (6 bases). CDR3 length equals 16 residues. V was pared by 6 bases and J by 2 bases, with 19 bases between. CDR1 and CDR2 (germline): SGHKS, YYEKEE (reference sequence). The chain's CDR3 is CASIPRQGGVTDTQYF. As DNA, the CDR3 is TGTGCCAGCATCCCTCGTCAAGGCGGGGTCACAGATACGCAGTATTTT.

The chain has TRBV10-1 and TRBJ2-2, with TRBD1 as a possible D gene (6 bases). V was trimmed by 6 bases and J by 3 bases, leaving 20 bases between them. CDR3 length: 17 amino acids. The germline CDR1 and CDR2 sequences are WNHNN and SYGVQD (reference sequence). The chain's CDR3 is CASSLGPDREYTGELFF. The CDR3 bases are TGCGCCAGCAGCTTGGGACCGGACAGAGAGTACACCGGGGAGCTGTTTTTT.

The chain recombines TRBV7-8 with TRBJ2-7; D may be TRBD2 (5 bases). Trimming cost V 1 base and J 2 bases, with 18 bases left between them. Germline V lookup: CDR1 SGHVS, CDR2 FQNEAQ. The CDR3 is 17 residues long. CDR3 in DNA: TGTGCCAGCAGCTTAGGGCGGCGGGTGGATTCCGCCTACGAGCAGTACTTC. Protein sequence: CASSLGRRVDSAYEQYF.

The rearrangement joins TRBV18 to TRBJ1-4, with D possibly TRBD1 on 5 matching bases. The CDR3 runs to 14 residues. Trimming stripped 3 bases from V and 10 bases from J, with 15 bases between. Looked up from germline, CDR1 is KGHSH and CDR2 is LQKENI. Here the CDR3 reads CASSPYSLGGKLFF. The CDR3 bases are TGTGCCAGCTCACCGTACTCACTCGGGGGAAAACTGTTTTTT.

The chain carries TRBV7-2 and TRBJ2-7; 7 nucleotides agree with TRBD2. Germline CDR1 is SGHTA and CDR2 is FQGNSA. The CDR3 sequence is 16 residues long. With V trimmed by 3 bases and J by 7 bases, 15 bases remained unmatched. The CDR3 nucleotides read TGTGCCAGCAGCTTGAACCGGGGCTCTAGCGGCGGGGAGCAGTACTTC. Amino acid sequence: CASSLNRGSSGGEQYF.

The chain is built from TRBV28 and TRBJ2-5, with TRBD1 matching over 7 bases. Trimming removed 4 bases from V and 5 bases from J; junction bases left unmatched: 7. This CDR3 has 14 residues. Germline CDR1 and CDR2: MDHEN and SYDVKM. CDR3 bases: TGTGCCAGCAGTTCCGACAGGGTAGGGGAGACCCAGTACTTC. It encodes CASSSDRVGETQYF.

This chain connects TRBV5-1 to TRBJ2-3, with D tentatively TRBD2 (5 bases). Germline values: CDR1 SGHRS, CDR2 YFSETQ. CDR3 length: 15 amino acids. Between the trimmed V and J ends, which lost 4 bases and 1 base, there was a span of 13 bases. As DNA, the CDR3 is TGCGCCAGCAGCCCGGGAAGGGTTGGCACAGATACGCAGTATTTT. It yields the protein CASSPGRVGTDTQYF.

The chain recombines TRBV7-2 with TRBJ2-3; 9 bases map to TRBD2. Germline CDR1 SGHTA, CDR2 FQGNSA. The V and J ends lost 6 bases and 5 bases, in that order; junction bases with no gene match: 12. The CDR3 has 16 amino acids. The CDR3 sequence is CASSLRLAGPLDTQYF. In DNA, the CDR3 is TGTGCCAGCAGTTTGCGGCTAGCGGGGCCCCTAGATACGCAGTATTTT.

The V gene is TRBV9, the J gene TRBJ2-3; D gene ambiguous. The CDR3 runs to 15 residues. Germline CDR1 is SGDLS and CDR2 is YYNGEE. Trimming left V 4 bases short and J 2 bases short, with 14 bases between. DNA of the CDR3: TGTGCCAGCAGCTCCAGACTGGCTGTCACAGATACGCAGTATTTT. As protein: CASSSRLAVTDTQYF. Full variable domain (remainder filled in from reference TRBV9 and TRBJ2-3): DSGVTQTPKHLITATGQRVTLRCSPRSGDLSVYWYQQSLDQGLQFLIQYYNGEERAKGNILERFSAQQFPDLHSELNLSSLELGDSALYFCASSSRLAVTDTQYFGPGTRLTVL.

V gene TRBV4-2 combines with J gene TRBJ1-2; D remains unclear. This CDR3 spans 14 amino acids. Germline V gives CDR1 LGHNA, CDR2 YNFKEQ. Trimming took 0 bases from V and 2 from J, leaving 7 bases between them. The CDR3 region has the DNA TGTGCCAGCAGCCAAGATCTACTAAACTATGGCTACACCTTC. As protein: CASSQDLLNYGYTF.

The V call is TRBV7-2, the J call TRBJ2-3, with 8 bases that match TRBD2. The CDR3 extends over 14 amino acids. The germline CDR1 and CDR2 sequences are SGHTA and FQGNSA. J lost 4 bases, V lost 3 bases, and 3 bases had no gene match. CDR3 protein: CASSLGTSPDTQYF. The CDR3 DNA is TGTGCCAGCAGCTTGGGGACTAGTCCAGATACGCAGTATTTT.

This rearrangement joins TRBV6-5 to TRBJ1-2; 9 bases are a match to TRBD1. The germline V gene encodes CDR1 MNHEY and CDR2 SVGAGI. V was clipped by 6 bases and J by 11 bases; unmatched bases: 10. The CDR3 totals 13 residues. The CDR3 region is CASSQRDRAEYTF. CDR3 in DNA: TGTGCCAGCAGCCAACGGGACAGGGCCGAATACACCTTC.

The genes are TRBV5-4 and TRBJ1-3; TRBD1 is a possible D gene (5 bases). V was shortened by 1 base and J by 6 bases, with 14 bases between the two germline ends. The length of the CDR3 is 15 residues. The germline gives CDR1 SGHNT, CDR2 YYREEE (reference sequence). The CDR3 is CASSLRAGISNTIYF. The DNA for the CDR3 is TGTGCCAGCAGCTTGCGGGCAGGGATATCAAACACCATATATTTT.

The rearrangement links TRBV7-2 to TRBJ2-1, with TRBD2 identical over 11 bases. The ends lost 4 bases at V and 3 bases at J; junction bases unmatched: 5. The CDR3 is made up of 16 amino acids. Germline loops: CDR1 SGHTA, CDR2 FQGNSA. CDR3 coding DNA: TGTGCCAGCAGCTCGGCGGGGACTAGCGGCTACAATGAGCAGTTCTTC. It specifies CASSSAGTSGYNEQFF.

The chain combines TRBV30 with TRBJ2-3; 7 bases agree with TRBD2. The CDR3 spans 16 residues. Per the germline V gene, CDR1 is GTSNPN and CDR2 is SVGIG (reference sequence). J lost 2 bases, V lost 3 bases, and 11 bases had no gene match. CDR3 DNA: TGTGCCTGGAGCAAGGGGATAAGCGGGGACACAGATACGCAGTATTTT. Its protein is CAWSKGISGDTDTQYF.

The chain uses TRBV30 and TRBJ1-1; possible D gene TRBD1, 5 bases. The ends were cut back, 4 bases at V and 8 bases at J, with 20 bases in the middle. The germline V gene has CDR1 GTSNPN and CDR2 SVGIG (reference sequence). This CDR3 has 14 amino acids. DNA for the CDR3: TGTGCCTGGAACCAGGGCGGCGGCTTAATGGAAGCTTTCTTT. Its translation is CAWNQGGGLMEAFF.

This rearrangement joins TRBV7-2 to TRBJ1-3, with a weak D call TRBD1 (5 bases). Germline V gene sequence: CDR1 SGHTA, CDR2 FQGNSA. Trimming shortened V by 8 bases and J by 6 bases, and 14 bases separated the two germline ends. The CDR3 is made up of 13 amino acids. CDR3 in DNA: TGTGCCAGCCTTATATCCAGGGAAAACACCATATATTTT. Its protein product is CASLISRENTIYF.

The chain couples TRBV7-8 to TRBJ1-3; 9 positions match TRBD1. Germline CDR1 reads SGHVS; CDR2 reads FQNEAQ. V shed 5 bases, J shed 0 bases, and the junction held 2 bases outside the gene matches. CDR3 length: 15 amino acids. CDR3 DNA: TGTGCCAGCAGCCGGGACAGGGTCTCTGGAAACACCATATATTTT. Encoded protein: CASSRDRVSGNTIYF.

The CDR3 coding sequence is TGTGCCAGCACCTCCAGTAATAGCAATCAGCCCCAGCATTTT. Protein: CASTSSNSNQPQHF. The chain is built from TRBV25-1 and TRBJ1-5; D unclear. Germline V gene data show CDR1 as MGHDK and CDR2 as SYGVNS. CDR3 length: 14 residues. Trimming took off 7 bases at V and 0 bases at J, with 10 bases between the two ends.

The CDR3 nucleotides read TGTGCCAGCAGCCCCCGACTAGCGGGTACCTACAATGAGCAGTTCTTC. It translates to CASSPRLAGTYNEQFF. The chain has TRBV9 and TRBJ2-1; 10 nucleotides agree with TRBD2. The CDR3 is 16 amino acids. Trimming took 4 bases from V and 2 from J; bases not matched to a gene: 6. CDR1 SGDLS and CDR2 YYNGEE come from the germline V gene.

The chain couples TRBV7-6 to TRBJ2-3, with unresolved D. Trimming removed 4 bases from V and 10 bases from J, with 12 bases in between. Per the germline V gene, CDR1 is SGHVS and CDR2 is FNYEAQ. CDR3 length: 12 amino acids. In nucleotides, the CDR3 is TGTGCCAGCAGCTCCTTTTTTTCTCCGCAGTATTTT. This translates into CASSSFFSPQYF.

This clone has a single count. The V gene is TRBV18, the J gene TRBJ1-5; 7 bases map to TRBD1. Germline V gene lookup returns CDR1 KGHSH and CDR2 LQKENI. Trimming took 0 bases from V and 5 from J; bases not matched to a gene: 7. The CDR3 is made up of 16 amino acids. The CDR3 sequence: CASSPPGRGMDQPQHF. CDR3 bases: TGTGCCAGCTCACCACCGGGCAGGGGGATGGATCAGCCCCAGCATTTT.